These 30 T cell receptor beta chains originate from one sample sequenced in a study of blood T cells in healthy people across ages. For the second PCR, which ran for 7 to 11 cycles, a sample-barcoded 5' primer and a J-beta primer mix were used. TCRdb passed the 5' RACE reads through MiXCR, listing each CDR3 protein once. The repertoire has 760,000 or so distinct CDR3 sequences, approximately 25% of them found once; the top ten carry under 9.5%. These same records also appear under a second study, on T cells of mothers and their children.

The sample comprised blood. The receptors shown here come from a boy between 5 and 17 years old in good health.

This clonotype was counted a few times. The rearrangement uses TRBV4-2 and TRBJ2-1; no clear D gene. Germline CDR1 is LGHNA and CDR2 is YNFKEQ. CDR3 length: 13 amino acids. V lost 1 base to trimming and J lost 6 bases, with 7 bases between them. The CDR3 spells CASSQALRNEQFF. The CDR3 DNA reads TGTGCCAGCAGCCAAGCTCTTCGCAATGAGCAGTTCTTC.

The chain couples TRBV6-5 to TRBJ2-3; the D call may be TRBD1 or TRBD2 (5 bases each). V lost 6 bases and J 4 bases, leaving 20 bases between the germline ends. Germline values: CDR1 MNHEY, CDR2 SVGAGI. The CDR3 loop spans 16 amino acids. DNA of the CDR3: TGTGCCAGCAGGGCTGGGACCCTCTCGCCCGCAGATACGCAGTATTTT. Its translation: CASRAGTLSPADTQYF.

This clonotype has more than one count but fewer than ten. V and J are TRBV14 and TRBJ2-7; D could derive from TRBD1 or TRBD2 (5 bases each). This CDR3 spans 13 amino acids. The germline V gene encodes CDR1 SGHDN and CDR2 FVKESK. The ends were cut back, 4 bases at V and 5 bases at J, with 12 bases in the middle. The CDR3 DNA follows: TGTGCCAGCAGCCGAGTGGGGACGGACGAGCAGTACTTC. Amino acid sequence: CASSRVGTDEQYF.

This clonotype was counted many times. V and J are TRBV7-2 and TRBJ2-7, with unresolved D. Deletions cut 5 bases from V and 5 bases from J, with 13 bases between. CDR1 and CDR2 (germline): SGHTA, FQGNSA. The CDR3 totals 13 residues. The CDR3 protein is CASSQVVRDEQYF. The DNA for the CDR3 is TGTGCCAGCAGCCAGGTTGTTCGGGACGAGCAGTACTTC. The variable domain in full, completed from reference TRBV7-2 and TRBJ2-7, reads GAGVSQSPSNKVTEKGKDVELRCDPISGHTALYWYRQSLGQGLEFLIYFQGNSAPDKSGLPSDRFSAERTGGSVSTLTIQRTQQEDSAVYLCASSQVVRDEQYFGPGTRLTVT.

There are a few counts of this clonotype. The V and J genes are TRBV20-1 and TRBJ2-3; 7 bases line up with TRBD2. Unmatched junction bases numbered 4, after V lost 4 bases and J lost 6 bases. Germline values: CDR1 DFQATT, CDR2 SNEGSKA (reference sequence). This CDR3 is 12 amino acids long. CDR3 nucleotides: TGCAGTGCTACCGCCGGGAGGGATACGCAGTATTTT. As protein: CSATAGRDTQYF.

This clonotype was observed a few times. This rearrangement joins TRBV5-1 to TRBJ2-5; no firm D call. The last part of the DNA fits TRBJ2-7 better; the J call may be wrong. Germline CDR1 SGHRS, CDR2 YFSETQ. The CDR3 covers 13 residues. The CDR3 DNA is TGCGCCAGCAGCCTTCAACCCCTGGCCGAGCAGTACTTC. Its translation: CASSLQPLAEQYF.

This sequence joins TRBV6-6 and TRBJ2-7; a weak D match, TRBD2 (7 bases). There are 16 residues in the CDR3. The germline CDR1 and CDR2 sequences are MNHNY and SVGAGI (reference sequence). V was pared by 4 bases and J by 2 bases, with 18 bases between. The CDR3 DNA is TGTGCCAGCAGTTTACCGGGGGGCGATGGAACCTACGAGCAGTACTTC. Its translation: CASSLPGGDGTYEQYF.

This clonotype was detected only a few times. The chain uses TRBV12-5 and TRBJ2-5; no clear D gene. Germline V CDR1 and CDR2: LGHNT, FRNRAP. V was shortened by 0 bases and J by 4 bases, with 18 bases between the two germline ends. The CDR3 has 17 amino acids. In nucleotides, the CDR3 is TGTGCTAGTGGTTTGGTAGAGCCGCCCCATAGCAGAGAGACCCAGTACTTC. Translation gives CASGLVEPPHSRETQYF.

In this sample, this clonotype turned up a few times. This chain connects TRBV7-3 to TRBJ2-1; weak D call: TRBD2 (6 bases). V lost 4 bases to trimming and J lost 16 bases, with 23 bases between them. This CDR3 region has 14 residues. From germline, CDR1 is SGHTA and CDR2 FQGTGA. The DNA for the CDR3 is TGTGCCAGCAGCTCACCCACTAGCCCGTTTTCGGTTTTCTTC. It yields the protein CASSSPTSPFSVFF.

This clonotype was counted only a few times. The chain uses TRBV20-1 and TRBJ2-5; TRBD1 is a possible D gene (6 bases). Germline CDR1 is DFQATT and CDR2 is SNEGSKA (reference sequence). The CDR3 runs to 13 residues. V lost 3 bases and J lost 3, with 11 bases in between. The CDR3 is CSASVGTKETQYF. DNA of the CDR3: TGCAGTGCTAGTGTAGGGACAAAAGAGACCCAGTACTTC.

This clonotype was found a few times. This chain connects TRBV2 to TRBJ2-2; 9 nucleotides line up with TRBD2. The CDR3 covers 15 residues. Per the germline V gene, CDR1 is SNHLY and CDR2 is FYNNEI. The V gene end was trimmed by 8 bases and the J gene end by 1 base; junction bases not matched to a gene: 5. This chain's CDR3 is CASCSLAGNTGELFF. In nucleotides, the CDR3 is TGTGCCAGCTGTTCACTAGCGGGGAACACCGGGGAGCTGTTTTTT. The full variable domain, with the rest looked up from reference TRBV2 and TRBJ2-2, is EPEVTQTPSHQVTQMGQEVILRCVPISNHLYFYWYRQILGQKVEFLVSFYNNEISEKSEIFDDQFSVERPDGSNFTLKIRSTKLEDSAMYFCASCSLAGNTGELFFGEGSRLTVL.

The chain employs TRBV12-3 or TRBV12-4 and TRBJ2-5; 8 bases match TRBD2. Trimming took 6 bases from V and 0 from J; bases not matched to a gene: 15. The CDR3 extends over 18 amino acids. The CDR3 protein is CASSRTGGRTFYQETQYF. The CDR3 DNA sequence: TGTGCCAGCAGCCGGACTGGCGGGAGGACTTTCTACCAAGAGACCCAGTACTTC.

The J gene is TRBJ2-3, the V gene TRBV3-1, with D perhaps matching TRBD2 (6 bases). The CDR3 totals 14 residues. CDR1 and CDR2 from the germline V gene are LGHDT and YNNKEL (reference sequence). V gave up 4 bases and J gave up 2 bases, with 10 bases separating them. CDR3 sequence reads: CASSRRAFTDTQYF. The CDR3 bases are TGTGCCAGCAGCCGGAGGGCCTTCACAGATACGCAGTATTTT.

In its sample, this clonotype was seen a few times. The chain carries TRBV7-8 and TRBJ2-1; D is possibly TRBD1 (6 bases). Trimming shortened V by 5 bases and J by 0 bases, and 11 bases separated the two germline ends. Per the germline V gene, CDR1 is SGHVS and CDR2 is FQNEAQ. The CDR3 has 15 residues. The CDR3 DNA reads TGTGCCAGCAGCGGGGGCAGCTACTCCTACAATGAGCAGTTCTTC. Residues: CASSGGSYSYNEQFF.

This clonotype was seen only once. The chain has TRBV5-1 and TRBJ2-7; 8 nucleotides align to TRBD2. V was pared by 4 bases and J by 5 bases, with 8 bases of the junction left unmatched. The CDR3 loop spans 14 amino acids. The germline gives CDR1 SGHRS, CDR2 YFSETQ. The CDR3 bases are TGCGCCAGCAGCAAGGGACTAGTCCGGGACGAGCAGTACTTC. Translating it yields CASSKGLVRDEQYF. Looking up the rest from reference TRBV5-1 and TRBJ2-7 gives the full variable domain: KAGVTQTPRYLIKTRGQQVTLSCSPISGHRSVSWYQQTPGQGLQFLFEYFSETQRNKGNFPGRFSGRQFSNSRSEMNVSTLELGDSALYLCASSKGLVRDEQYFGPGTRLTVT.

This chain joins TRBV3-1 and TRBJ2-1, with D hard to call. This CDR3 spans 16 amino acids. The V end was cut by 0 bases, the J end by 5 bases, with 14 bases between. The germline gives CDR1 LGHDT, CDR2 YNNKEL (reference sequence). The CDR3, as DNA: TGTGCCAGCAGCCAAGATCTCGGCCTACTTGACAATGAGCAGTTCTTC. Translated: CASSQDLGLLDNEQFF.

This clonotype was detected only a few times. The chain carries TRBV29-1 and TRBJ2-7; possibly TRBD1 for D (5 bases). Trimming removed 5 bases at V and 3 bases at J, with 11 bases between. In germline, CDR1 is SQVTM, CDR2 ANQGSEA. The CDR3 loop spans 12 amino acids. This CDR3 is CSVSVQGYEQYF. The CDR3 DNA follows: TGCAGCGTTTCTGTCCAGGGCTACGAGCAGTACTTC.

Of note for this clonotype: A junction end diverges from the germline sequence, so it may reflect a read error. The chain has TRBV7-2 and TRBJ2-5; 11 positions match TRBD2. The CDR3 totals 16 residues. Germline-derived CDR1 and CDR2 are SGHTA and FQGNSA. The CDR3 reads CASSVAGGPSLETQYF. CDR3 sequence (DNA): TGTGCCAGCAGCGTAGCGGGGGGGCCCTCGTTAGAGACCCAGTACTTC.

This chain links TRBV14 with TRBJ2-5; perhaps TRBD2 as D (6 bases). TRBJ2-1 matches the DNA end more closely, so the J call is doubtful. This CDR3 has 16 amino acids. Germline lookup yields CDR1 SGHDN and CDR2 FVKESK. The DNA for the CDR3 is TGTGCCAGCAGCCAAGGGTTGGCTAGCGCCCTCGATGAGCAGTTCTTC. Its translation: CASSQGLASALDEQFF.

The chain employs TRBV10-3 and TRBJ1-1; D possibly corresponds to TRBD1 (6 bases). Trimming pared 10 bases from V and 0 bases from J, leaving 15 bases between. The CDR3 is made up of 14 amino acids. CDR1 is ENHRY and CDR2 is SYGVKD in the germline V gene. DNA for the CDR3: TGTGCCACACTCAGGGACACGATGAACACTGAAGCTTTCTTT. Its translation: CATLRDTMNTEAFF.

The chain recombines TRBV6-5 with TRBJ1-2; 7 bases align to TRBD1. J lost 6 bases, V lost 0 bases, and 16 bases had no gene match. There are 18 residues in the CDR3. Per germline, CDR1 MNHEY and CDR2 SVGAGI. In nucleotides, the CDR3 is TGTGCCAGCAGTTACTCATCCACGTTCGTGCAGGGGGATAATGGCTACACCTTC. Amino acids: CASSYSSTFVQGDNGYTF.

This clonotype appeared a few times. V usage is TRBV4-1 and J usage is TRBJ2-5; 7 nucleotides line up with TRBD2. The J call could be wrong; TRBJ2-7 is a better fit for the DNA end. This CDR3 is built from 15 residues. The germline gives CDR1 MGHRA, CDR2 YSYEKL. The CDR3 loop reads CASSRGAGITYEQYF. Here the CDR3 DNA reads TGCGCCAGCTCCCGGGGAGCGGGGATAACCTACGAGCAGTACTTC.

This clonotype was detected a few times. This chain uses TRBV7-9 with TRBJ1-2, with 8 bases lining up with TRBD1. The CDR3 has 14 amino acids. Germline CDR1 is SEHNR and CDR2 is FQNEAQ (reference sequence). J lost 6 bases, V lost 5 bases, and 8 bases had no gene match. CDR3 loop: CASSAGQGLNGYTF. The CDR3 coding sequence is TGTGCCAGCAGCGCCGGACAGGGCCTCAATGGCTACACCTTC.

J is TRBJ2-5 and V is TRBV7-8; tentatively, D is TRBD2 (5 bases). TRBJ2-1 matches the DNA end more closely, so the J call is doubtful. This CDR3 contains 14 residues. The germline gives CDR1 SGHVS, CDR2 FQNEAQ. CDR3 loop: CATPAVAKEDEQFF. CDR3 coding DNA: TGTGCCACACCAGCGGTAGCAAAGGAGGATGAGCAGTTCTTC.

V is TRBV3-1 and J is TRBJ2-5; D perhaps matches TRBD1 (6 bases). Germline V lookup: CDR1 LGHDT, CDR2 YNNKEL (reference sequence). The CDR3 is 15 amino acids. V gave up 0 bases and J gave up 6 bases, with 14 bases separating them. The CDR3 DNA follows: TGTGCCAGCAGCCAAGATCGTAGGGGGTTGAAGACCCAGTACTTC. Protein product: CASSQDRRGLKTQYF.

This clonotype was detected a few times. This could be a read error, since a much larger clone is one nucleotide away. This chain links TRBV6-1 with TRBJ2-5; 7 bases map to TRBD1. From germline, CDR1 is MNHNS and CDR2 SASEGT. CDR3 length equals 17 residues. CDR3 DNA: TGTGCCAGCAGTGAAATATTTTGGGGACAGAATCAAGAGACCCGGTACTTC. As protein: CASSEIFWGQNQETRYF.

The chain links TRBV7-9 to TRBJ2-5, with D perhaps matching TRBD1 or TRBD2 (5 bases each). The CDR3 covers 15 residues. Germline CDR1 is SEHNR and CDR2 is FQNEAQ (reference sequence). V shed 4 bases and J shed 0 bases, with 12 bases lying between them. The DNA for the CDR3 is TGTGCCAGCAGCTCCCCCGGGGACCACCAAGAGACCCAGTACTTC. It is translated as CASSSPGDHQETQYF. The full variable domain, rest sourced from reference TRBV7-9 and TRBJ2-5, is DTGVSQNPRHKITKRGQNVTFRCDPISEHNRLYWYRQTLGQGPEFLTYFQNEAQLEKSRLLSDRFSAERPKGSFSTLEIQRTEQGDSAMYLCASSSPGDHQETQYFGPGTRLLVL.

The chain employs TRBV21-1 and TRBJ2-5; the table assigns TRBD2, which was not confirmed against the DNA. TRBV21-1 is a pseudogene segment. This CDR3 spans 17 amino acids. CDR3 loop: CASSSLKQSGGQETQYF. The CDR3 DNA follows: TGTGCCAGCAGCTCCTTAAAACAGTCGGGGGGGCAGGAGACCCAGTACTTC.

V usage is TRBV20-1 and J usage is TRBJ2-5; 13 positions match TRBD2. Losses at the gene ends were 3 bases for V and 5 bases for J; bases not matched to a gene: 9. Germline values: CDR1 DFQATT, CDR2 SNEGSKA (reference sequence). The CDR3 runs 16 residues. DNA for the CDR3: TGCAGTGCTAGTCCCCTACTAGCGGGAGGGCTGGAGACCCAGTACTTC. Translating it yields CSASPLLAGGLETQYF.

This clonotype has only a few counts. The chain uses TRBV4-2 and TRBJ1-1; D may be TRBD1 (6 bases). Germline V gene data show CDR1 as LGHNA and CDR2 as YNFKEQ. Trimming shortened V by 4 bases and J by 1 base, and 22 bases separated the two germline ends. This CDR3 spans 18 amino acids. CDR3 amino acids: CASSPADDGTPRNTEAFF. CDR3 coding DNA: TGTGCCAGCAGCCCAGCAGATGACGGGACACCTCGGAACACTGAAGCTTTCTTT.